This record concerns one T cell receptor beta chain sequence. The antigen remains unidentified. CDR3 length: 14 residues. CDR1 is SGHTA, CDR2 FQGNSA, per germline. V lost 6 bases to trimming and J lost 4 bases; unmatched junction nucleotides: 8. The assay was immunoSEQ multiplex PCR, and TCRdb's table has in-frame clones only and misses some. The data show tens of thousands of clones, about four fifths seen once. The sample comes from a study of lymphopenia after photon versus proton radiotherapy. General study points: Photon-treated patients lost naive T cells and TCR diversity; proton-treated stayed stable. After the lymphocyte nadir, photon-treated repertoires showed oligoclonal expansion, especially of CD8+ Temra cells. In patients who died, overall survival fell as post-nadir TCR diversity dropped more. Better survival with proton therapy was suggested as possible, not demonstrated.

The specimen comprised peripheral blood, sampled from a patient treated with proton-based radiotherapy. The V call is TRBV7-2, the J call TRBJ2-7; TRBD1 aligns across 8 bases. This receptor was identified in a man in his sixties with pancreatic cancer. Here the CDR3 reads CASSSGTGRYEQYF. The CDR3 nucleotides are TGTGCCAGCAGTTCCGGGACAGGAAGGTACGAGCAGTACTTC.